One and the same sample provided the 25 T cell receptor beta chains below, sequenced in a study of cytomegalovirus exposure and HLA in healthy donors. Here immunoSEQ multiplex PCR was the method, and the copy in TCRdb shows in-frame clones only, minus some. The profile shows some 310,000 clones, around 90% of them singletons. The sequenced material came from PBMCs. The source of these receptors is a man younger than 45 in good health and CMV-seronegative.

J is TRBJ2-7 and V is TRBV27; 7 bases map to TRBD1. The CDR3 has 13 amino acids. Looked up from germline, CDR1 is MNHEY and CDR2 is SMNVEV (reference sequence). Unmatched junction bases numbered 4, after V lost 5 bases and J lost 3 bases. The CDR3 here is CASSLTGNYEQYF. CDR3 DNA sequence: TGTGCCAGCAGTCTGACAGGGAACTACGAGCAGTACTTC.

This chain links TRBV29-1 with TRBJ1-1, with TRBD1 matching over 7 bases. The V and J ends lost 5 bases and 7 bases, in that order; junction bases with no gene match: 13. The CDR3 runs 14 residues. CDR1 is SQVTM and CDR2 is ANQGSEA in the germline V gene. The CDR3 DNA reads as TGCAGCGTTTGGCCGACAGGGTACGGACGTGAAGCTTTCTTT. It yields the protein CSVWPTGYGREAFF. Full variable domain (rest looked up from reference TRBV29-1 and TRBJ1-1): SAVISQKPSRDICQRGTSLTIQCQVDSQVTMMFWYRQQPGQSLTLIATANQGSEATYESGFVIDKFPISRPNLTFSTLTVSNMSPEDSSIYLCSVWPTGYGREAFFGQGTRLTVV.

V and J are TRBV6-6 and TRBJ1-1; tentatively, D is TRBD1 (6 bases). V was shortened by 10 bases and J by 1 base, with 13 bases between the two germline ends. Germline CDR1 and CDR2: MNHNY and SVGAGI (reference sequence). The CDR3 sequence is 13 residues long. This CDR3 reads CATYSGANTEAFF. The DNA of the CDR3 is TGTGCCACTTATTCAGGGGCGAACACTGAAGCTTTCTTT.

The rearrangement links TRBV11-3 to TRBJ2-3; D not resolved. V was clipped by 4 bases and J by 3 bases, with 8 bases between them. The CDR3 spans 13 residues. CDR1 is SGHNT and CDR2 is YENEEA in the germline V gene. This CDR3 reads CASSSRVTDTQYF. For the CDR3, the DNA is TGTGCCAGCAGCTCTCGGGTTACAGATACGCAGTATTTT.

This CDR3 is CSGRTGSSYEQYF. In nucleotides, the CDR3 is TGCAGCGGTAGGACAGGGAGCTCCTACGAGCAGTACTTC. This sequence joins TRBV29-1 and TRBJ2-7; TRBD1 matches at 8 bases. V lost 7 bases, J lost 0 bases, and 5 bases stayed unmatched. CDR1 is SQVTM and CDR2 is ANQGSEA in the germline V gene. The CDR3 runs to 13 residues.

V is TRBV19 and J is TRBJ1-6; no reliable D call. V was pared by 1 base and J by 7 bases, with 8 bases between. The CDR3 runs 14 residues. CDR1 is LNHDA and CDR2 is SQIVND in the germline V gene (reference sequence). DNA of the CDR3: TGTGCCAGTAGTATAGGTGGAGGGAATTCACCCCTCCACTTT. Translation gives CASSIGGGNSPLHF.

Here the CDR3 reads CASSGDSNQPQHF. DNA of the CDR3: TGTGCCAGTTCCGGGGATAGCAATCAGCCCCAGCATTTT. The V gene is TRBV19, the J gene TRBJ1-5; D remains ambiguous. V was cut by 8 bases and J by 0 bases, with 8 bases left in between. There are 13 residues in the CDR3. Germline CDR1 LNHDA, CDR2 SQIVND (reference sequence).

This clone was observed a single time. The V call is TRBV7-2, the J call TRBJ2-7; 8 positions agree with TRBD2. Germline V gene data show CDR1 as SGHTA and CDR2 as FQGNSA. J lost 5 bases, V lost 5 bases, and 14 bases had no gene match. The CDR3 spans 16 residues. The DNA for the CDR3 is TGTGCCAGCAGCCGCGGGGGGTTGGGGCAGAGGAACGAGCAGTACTTC. Translation gives CASSRGGLGQRNEQYF.

This clone appeared once. V is TRBV11-2 and J is TRBJ1-1, with D maybe TRBD1 (5 bases). CDR1 and CDR2 (germline): SGHAT, FQNNGV. There are 13 residues in the CDR3. V was clipped by 5 bases and J by 7 bases, with 14 bases between them. DNA for the CDR3: TGTGCCAGCAGCCCCCCGGGGGGTGATGAAGCTTTCTTT. It yields the protein CASSPPGGDEAFF.

The rearrangement joins TRBV19 to TRBJ2-2, with 9 nucleotides matching TRBD2. The ends lost 6 bases at V and 4 bases at J; junction bases unmatched: 6. This CDR3 has 15 amino acids. CDR1 and CDR2 from the germline V gene are LNHDA and SQIVND (reference sequence). CDR3 sequence reads: CASSPSAGGTGELFF. CDR3 in DNA: TGTGCCAGTAGCCCTTCAGCGGGGGGCACCGGGGAGCTGTTTTTT.

This sequence joins TRBV10-3 and TRBJ2-3; 8 bases map to TRBD1. After removal of 7 bases from V and 5 bases from J, the junction contained 8 bases not matched to a gene. Germline-derived CDR1 and CDR2 are ENHRY and SYGVKD. The CDR3 length is 14 residues. The chain's CDR3 is CAINARGRGDTQYF. CDR3 sequence (DNA): TGTGCCATCAACGCCAGGGGGCGCGGAGATACGCAGTATTTT.

This chain joins TRBV29-1 and TRBJ1-1; 9 nucleotides agree with TRBD1. V lost 3 bases to trimming and J lost 8 bases; unmatched junction nucleotides: 7. Looked up from germline, CDR1 is SQVTM and CDR2 is ANQGSEA. The CDR3 length is 13 residues. CDR3 in DNA: TGCAGCGTTGACTTCAGGACAGGGGTCGAAGCTTTCTTT. Encoded protein: CSVDFRTGVEAFF. Together with reference TRBV29-1 and TRBJ1-1, the CDR3 gives the full variable domain: SAVISQKPSRDICQRGTSLTIQCQVDSQVTMMFWYRQQPGQSLTLIATANQGSEATYESGFVIDKFPISRPNLTFSTLTVSNMSPEDSSIYLCSVDFRTGVEAFFGQGTRLTVV.

V and J are TRBV14 and TRBJ1-4, with D perhaps TRBD1 (5 bases). The CDR3 runs to 15 residues. In germline, CDR1 is SGHDN, CDR2 FVKESK. V lost 1 base and J lost 8, with 14 bases in between. Written as DNA, the CDR3 is TGTGCCAGCAGCCAAGGTGGCAGACGGGGGGAAAAACTGTTTTTT. Amino acid sequence: CASSQGGRRGEKLFF. Variable domain in full (rest from reference TRBV14 and TRBJ1-4): EAGVTQFPSHSVIEKGQTVTLRCDPISGHDNLYWYRRVMGKEIKFLLHFVKESKQDESGMPNNRFLAERTGGTYSTLKVQPAELEDSGVYFCASSQGGRRGEKLFFGSGTQLSVL.

The table lists this clone with a count of one. The chain is built from TRBV6-1 and TRBJ2-1; D is unresolved. Trimming shortened V by 4 bases and J by 2 bases, and 9 bases separated the two germline ends. Looked up from germline, CDR1 is MNHNS and CDR2 is SASEGT. The CDR3 extends over 14 amino acids. The CDR3 DNA is TGTGCCAGCAGTGGAGCGAGCACCTACAATGAGCAGTTCTTC. It encodes CASSGASTYNEQFF.

The CDR3 here is CASSIDEESNQPQHF. As DNA, the CDR3 is TGTGCCAGTAGTATAGATGAGGAATCCAATCAGCCCCAGCATTTT. This chain joins TRBV19 and TRBJ1-5; D is undetermined. The CDR3 has 15 residues. Germline assignment: CDR1 LNHDA and CDR2 SQIVND (reference sequence). V was cut by 0 bases and J by 3 bases, with 9 bases left in between. Together with reference TRBV19 and TRBJ1-5, the CDR3 gives the full variable domain: DGGITQSPKYLFRKEGQNVTLSCEQNLNHDAMYWYRQDPGQGLRLIYYSQIVNDFQKGDIAEGYSVSREKKESFPLTVTSAQKNPTAFYLCASSIDEESNQPQHFGDGTRLSIL.

J is TRBJ2-5 and V is TRBV7-2; D ambiguous. V gave up 5 bases and J gave up 5 bases, with 12 bases separating them. The CDR3 extends over 13 amino acids. The germline V gene encodes CDR1 SGHTA and CDR2 FQGNSA. The CDR3, as DNA: TGTGCCAGCAGCCTTGGGCGCTTTGAGACCCAGTACTTC. The encoded protein is CASSLGRFETQYF.

The V gene is TRBV5-5, the J gene TRBJ2-7, with 7 bases fitting TRBD1. The CDR3 is made up of 16 amino acids. Germline loops: CDR1 SGHKS, CDR2 YYEKEE (reference sequence). J lost 2 bases, V lost 0 bases, and 8 bases had no gene match. The CDR3 DNA follows: TGTGCCAGCAGCTTGGGAGGGACAGTGGTAACCTACGAGCAGTACTTC. Amino acids: CASSLGGTVVTYEQYF.

This chain connects TRBV7-2 to TRBJ2-1; 10 bases fit TRBD2. Germline V gene lookup returns CDR1 SGHTA and CDR2 FQGNSA. The J segment lost 7 bases and the V segment lost 5 bases, leaving 11 bases of the junction unmatched. The CDR3 length is 16 residues. The CDR3 sequence: CASSPQRGGRDNEQFF. The CDR3 DNA is TGTGCCAGCAGCCCACAGCGGGGGGGCCGAGATAATGAGCAGTTCTTC. The whole variable domain, remainder taken from reference TRBV7-2 and TRBJ2-1, is GAGVSQSPSNKVTEKGKDVELRCDPISGHTALYWYRQSLGQGLEFLIYFQGNSAPDKSGLPSDRFSAERTGGSVSTLTIQRTQQEDSAVYLCASSPQRGGRDNEQFFGPGTRLTVL.

The chain links TRBV5-1 to TRBJ2-3; no clear D gene. V lost 5 bases, J lost 1 base, and 8 bases lay in between. CDR1 and CDR2 from the germline V gene are SGHRS and YFSETQ. The CDR3 contains 13 residues. The CDR3 DNA follows: TGCGCCAGCAGTTCCAGCGGCACAGATACGCAGTATTTT. This translates into CASSSSGTDTQYF.

This chain links TRBV6-5 with TRBJ2-3, with D perhaps matching TRBD1 (6 bases). The CDR3 sequence is 13 residues long. V gave up 8 bases and J gave up 3 bases, with 12 bases separating them. CDR1 MNHEY and CDR2 SVGAGI come from the germline V gene. CDR3 DNA: TGTGCCAGCGGACGAACAGGGACAGATACGCAGTATTTT. Amino acid sequence: CASGRTGTDTQYF.

Points on this clone: This sample also contains other DNA sequences that code for the same CDR3. This chain connects TRBV6-5 to TRBJ1-6, with TRBD1 as a possible D gene (6 bases). Trimming took off 2 bases at V and 7 bases at J, with 9 bases between the two ends. The CDR3 totals 14 residues. Germline CDR1 is MNHEY and CDR2 is SVGAGI. The CDR3, as DNA: TGTGCCAGCAGTTACGGCAGGGGCAATTCACCCCTCCACTTT. It encodes CASSYGRGNSPLHF.

As regards this clone: This specimen includes other DNA sequences encoding the same CDR3. The rearrangement links TRBV6-5 to TRBJ1-1, with D possibly matching TRBD1 (5 bases). Germline V gene lookup returns CDR1 MNHEY and CDR2 SVGAGI. Trimming took 7 bases from V and 2 from J, leaving 11 bases between them. The CDR3 is 13 residues long. CDR3 nucleotide sequence: TGTGCCAGCACGGGGGGATCAAACACTGAAGCTTTCTTT. Its protein is CASTGGSNTEAFF.

In nucleotides, the CDR3 is TGTGCCAGCAGTAATTTCGGGGGGGGGCAAGAGACCCAGTACTTC. It specifies CASSNFGGGQETQYF. The rearrangement uses TRBV6-1 and TRBJ2-5, with 8 bases that match TRBD2. This CDR3 is 15 amino acids long. The trim removed 5 bases at V and 2 bases at J, leaving 7 bases unmatched. The V gene's germline CDR1 is MNHNS and CDR2 SASEGT.

A few counts support this clone. The rearrangement links TRBV7-9 to TRBJ2-7, with a possible D match to TRBD1 (6 bases). The germline V gene has CDR1 SEHNR and CDR2 FQNEAQ (reference sequence). Trimming removed 5 bases from V and 5 bases from J, with 10 bases in between. The CDR3 loop spans 12 amino acids. CDR3 in DNA: TGTGCCAGCAGCCCGCAGGGGAACGAGCAGTACTTC. Its translation: CASSPQGNEQYF.

J is TRBJ1-3 and V is TRBV7-6; D is ambiguous. This CDR3 has 15 residues. Germline CDR1 reads SGHVS; CDR2 reads FNYEAQ. The V gene lost 5 bases and the J gene lost 1 base, with 12 bases spanning the gap. CDR3 protein: CASSRGLGSGNTIYF. Written as DNA, the CDR3 is TGTGCCAGCAGCCGGGGATTAGGATCTGGAAACACCATATATTTT.